A selection of T cell receptor beta chains follows, all from one sample in a study of CD8 T cells in ankylosing spondylitis. TCRdb analysed the 5' RACE reads with MiXCR anew, one entry per CDR3 protein. This sample has 150,000 to 200,000 distinct CDR3 sequences, with approximately 13% found just once. The specimen sequenced was blood, either unsorted or a sorted T cell fraction (not recorded which). The receptor source for this set is a female donor with ankylosing spondylitis or in good health (not recorded which). The CDR3 runs from the conserved cysteine through the conserved F or W. Fields, in order: CDR3 DNA, CDR3 protein, D gene, J gene, clone size, V gene. The D gene is left open where the match is weak. For some rows the clone size is stated as once, few or many, or as a class when expanded; others skip it.

CDR3nt: TGTGCCAGCAGCCAATTGGGGGGACTAGCGGGGACGAATGAGCAGTTCTTC
CDR3aa: CASSQLGGLAGTNEQFF
d_gene: TRBD2
j_gene: TRBJ2-1
abundance: -
v_gene: TRBV7-6

CDR3nt: TGTGCCAGCAGCTTGGGGGACAGCCTCTATGGCTACACCTTC
CDR3aa: CASSLGDSLYGYTF
d_gene: TRBD1
j_gene: TRBJ1-2
abundance: many
v_gene: TRBV5-5

CDR3nt: TGTGCCAGCAGGACCTCCCCAGTTGAGCAGTTCTTC
CDR3aa: CASRTSPVEQFF
d_gene: -
j_gene: TRBJ2-1
abundance: -
v_gene: TRBV12-3/TRBV12-4

CDR3nt: TGCAGTGCTATGGGGGCAGATACGCAGTATTTT
CDR3aa: CSAMGADTQYF
d_gene: -
j_gene: TRBJ2-3
abundance: few
v_gene: TRBV20-1

CDR3nt: TGTGCCAGCAGCTTCGGGGGGACCCAGTACTTC
CDR3aa: CASSFGGTQYF
d_gene: -
j_gene: TRBJ2-5
abundance: -
v_gene: TRBV7-2

CDR3nt: TGTGCCAGCAGCGTAGCTTTGAGACTAGCGGGAGATAATGAGCAGTTCTTC
CDR3aa: CASSVALRLAGDNEQFF
d_gene: TRBD2
j_gene: TRBJ2-1
abundance: -
v_gene: TRBV9

CDR3nt: TGTGCCAGCAGCCCTGGGACTAGCGGGAATGAGCAGTTCTTC
CDR3aa: CASSPGTSGNEQFF
d_gene: TRBD2
j_gene: TRBJ2-1
abundance: many
v_gene: TRBV12-3/TRBV12-4

CDR3nt: TGTGCCATCAGTGACCAGGGGACTGGGTCACCCCTCCACTTT
CDR3aa: CAISDQGTGSPLHF
d_gene: -
j_gene: TRBJ1-6
abundance: few
v_gene: TRBV10-3

CDR3nt: TGCAGTGCTAGGCGGGACGGCGGGGACGAGCAGTACTTC
CDR3aa: CSARRDGGDEQYF
d_gene: -
j_gene: TRBJ2-7
abundance: many
v_gene: TRBV20-1

CDR3nt: TGTGCCACCAGTGATGCGGGGGGATTCTACGAGCAGTACTTC
CDR3aa: CATSDAGGFYEQYF
d_gene: TRBD2
j_gene: TRBJ2-7
abundance: many
v_gene: TRBV24-1

CDR3nt: TGCGCCAGCAGCCAGAGGGATGGGGGTCTTGAGCAGTACTTC
CDR3aa: CASSQRDGGLEQYF
d_gene: -
j_gene: TRBJ2-7
abundance: -
v_gene: TRBV4-3

CDR3nt: TGTGCCAGCAGCCGAGGGCACTTAGGCACCGGGGAGCTGTTTTTT
CDR3aa: CASSRGHLGTGELFF
d_gene: -
j_gene: TRBJ2-2
abundance: many
v_gene: TRBV7-2

CDR3nt: TGTGCCAGCAGCTCAGGAAACAGTAACCAAGAGACCCAGTACTTC
CDR3aa: CASSSGNSNQETQYF
d_gene: -
j_gene: TRBJ2-5
abundance: few
v_gene: TRBV7-8

CDR3nt: TGTGCCAGCAGCTGGACTGGGCACGGGGAGCTGCTTTTT
CDR3aa: CASSWTGHGELLF
d_gene: -
j_gene: TRBJ2-2
abundance: -
v_gene: TRBV6-2/TRBV6-3

CDR3nt: TGTGCCAGTAGCCTGTCAAGGGGGGACTATGGCTACACCTTC
CDR3aa: CASSLSRGDYGYTF
d_gene: -
j_gene: TRBJ1-2
abundance: once
v_gene: TRBV19

CDR3nt: TGTGCCAGCAGTCGATACAGGGGAGGCACAGATACGCAGTATTTT
CDR3aa: CASSRYRGGTDTQYF
d_gene: TRBD1
j_gene: TRBJ2-3
abundance: many
v_gene: TRBV27

CDR3nt: TGTGCCAGCAGCTTGGCCCCGGGTAATTCCTACGAGCAGTACTTC
CDR3aa: CASSLAPGNSYEQYF
d_gene: -
j_gene: TRBJ2-7
abundance: many
v_gene: TRBV5-5

CDR3nt: TGTGCCAGCGTAAACAGGGGGCTCGGAGAGCAGTTCTTC
CDR3aa: CASVNRGLGEQFF
d_gene: TRBD1
j_gene: TRBJ2-1
abundance: few
v_gene: TRBV28

CDR3nt: TGTGCCACCAGCAGAGATACAGGGGGTGCCTCACCCCTCCACTTT
CDR3aa: CATSRDTGGASPLHF
d_gene: TRBD1
j_gene: TRBJ1-6
abundance: few
v_gene: TRBV15

CDR3nt: TGCGCCAGCAGCTTGGAACAGGGTTACGAGCAGTACTTC
CDR3aa: CASSLEQGYEQYF
d_gene: -
j_gene: TRBJ2-7
abundance: many
v_gene: TRBV5-1

CDR3nt: TGTGCCAGCAGACCCTCTTGGGGGGGCACCGGGGAGCTGTTTTTT
CDR3aa: CASRPSWGGTGELFF
d_gene: TRBD2
j_gene: TRBJ2-2
abundance: -
v_gene: TRBV6-1

CDR3nt: TGCAGTGCCTCGGACCGCTACTCGAACTATGGCTACACCTTC
CDR3aa: CSASDRYSNYGYTF
d_gene: -
j_gene: TRBJ1-2
abundance: many
v_gene: TRBV20-1

CDR3nt: TGCGCCAGCAGCAGGCCGGGACAGGGGACTGAAGCTTTCTTT
CDR3aa: CASSRPGQGTEAFF
d_gene: TRBD1
j_gene: TRBJ1-1
abundance: many
v_gene: TRBV5-1

CDR3nt: TGCAGTGCTAGAGATCCGGTGCAAAAGACCCAGTACTTC
CDR3aa: CSARDPVQKTQYF
d_gene: -
j_gene: TRBJ2-5
abundance: few
v_gene: TRBV20-1

CDR3nt: TGTGCCAGCAGCCCTAGGACGACTGGCTACACCTTC
CDR3aa: CASSPRTTGYTF
d_gene: -
j_gene: TRBJ1-2
abundance: many
v_gene: TRBV7-2

CDR3nt: TGTGCCAGCAGCCAAGAGATGCGGGCACCCCCCTACGAGCAGTACTTC
CDR3aa: CASSQEMRAPPYEQYF
d_gene: -
j_gene: TRBJ2-7
abundance: many
v_gene: TRBV3-1

CDR3nt: TGCAGTGCTAGGAGCGCCTCCAACAACGGGGAGCTGTTTTTT
CDR3aa: CSARSASNNGELFF
d_gene: -
j_gene: TRBJ2-2
abundance: few
v_gene: TRBV20-1

CDR3nt: TGTGCCAGCAAAAAGGATCCCCCAGATACGCAGTATTTT
CDR3aa: CASKKDPPDTQYF
d_gene: -
j_gene: TRBJ2-3
abundance: many
v_gene: TRBV6-6

CDR3nt: TGTGCCACCAGCGGGGGGGGATTTTACGAGCAGTACTTC
CDR3aa: CATSGGGFYEQYF
d_gene: TRBD2
j_gene: TRBJ2-7
abundance: many
v_gene: TRBV24-1

CDR3nt: TGCAGTGCCTCCACGAGTGACACTGAAGCTTTCTTT
CDR3aa: CSASTSDTEAFF
d_gene: -
j_gene: TRBJ1-1
abundance: many
v_gene: TRBV20-1

CDR3nt: TGTGCCAGCAGCGATTTGGGCAGGGGGCTTTTTGATCAGCCCCAGCATTTT
CDR3aa: CASSDLGRGLFDQPQHF
d_gene: TRBD1
j_gene: TRBJ1-5
abundance: many
v_gene: TRBV2

CDR3nt: TGTGCCAGCAGCTTAGAGGCAGGGGCCAACACCGGGGAGCTGTTTTTT
CDR3aa: CASSLEAGANTGELFF
d_gene: -
j_gene: TRBJ2-2
abundance: -
v_gene: TRBV7-9

CDR3nt: TGCGCCAGCAGCCAAGATGGTGTTGGAGAGCAGTACTTC
CDR3aa: CASSQDGVGEQYF
d_gene: -
j_gene: TRBJ2-7
abundance: few
v_gene: TRBV4-1

CDR3nt: TGTGCCAGCATTAGGGGGGTAACTGAAGCTTTCTTT
CDR3aa: CASIRGVTEAFF
d_gene: -
j_gene: TRBJ1-1
abundance: many
v_gene: TRBV2

CDR3nt: TGCAGTGCTAGCGGCGGGAGCACCTACAATGAGCAGTTCTTC
CDR3aa: CSASGGSTYNEQFF
d_gene: TRBD2
j_gene: TRBJ2-1
abundance: many
v_gene: TRBV20-1

CDR3nt: TGCAGCGTTGAATTAGTAGGGATCGCGTCCTACGAGCAGTACTTC
CDR3aa: CSVELVGIASYEQYF
d_gene: -
j_gene: TRBJ2-7
abundance: many
v_gene: TRBV29-1

CDR3nt: TGTGCCAGCAGCCGACTATTGAGGACTGAAGCTTTCTTT
CDR3aa: CASSRLLRTEAFF
d_gene: -
j_gene: TRBJ1-1
abundance: few
v_gene: TRBV3-1

CDR3nt: TGCAGTGCTCCCCGGGACAGGGGAAGCGAGCAGTACTTC
CDR3aa: CSAPRDRGSEQYF
d_gene: TRBD1
j_gene: TRBJ2-7
abundance: many
v_gene: TRBV20-1

CDR3nt: TGCGCCAGCAGCTTGACGGGACCAGGCAATGAGCAGTTCTTC
CDR3aa: CASSLTGPGNEQFF
d_gene: -
j_gene: TRBJ2-1
abundance: -
v_gene: TRBV5-1

CDR3nt: TGCGCCAGCAGCTTGGGCCCGGGGAACACTGAAGCTTTCTTT
CDR3aa: CASSLGPGNTEAFF
d_gene: -
j_gene: TRBJ1-1
abundance: many
v_gene: TRBV5-1

CDR3nt: TGTGCCAGCAGCGTCCTAGCGGGAGACGCAGATACGCAGTATTTT
CDR3aa: CASSVLAGDADTQYF
d_gene: TRBD2
j_gene: TRBJ2-3
abundance: -
v_gene: TRBV6-4

CDR3nt: TGTGCCTGCAGCCTGAGTGGCGGAACAGCTAGCACAGATACGCAGTATTTT
CDR3aa: CACSLSGGTASTDTQYF
d_gene: -
j_gene: TRBJ2-3
abundance: -
v_gene: TRBV3-1

CDR3nt: TGCAGCGTTGAAGATCAAGGGGGCCTCGCCTACGAGCAGTACTTC
CDR3aa: CSVEDQGGLAYEQYF
d_gene: TRBD1
j_gene: TRBJ2-7
abundance: -
v_gene: TRBV29-1

CDR3nt: TGTGCCAGCAGTATCCGGGACAGGGGGCGGCTTCTACGCTCCTACGAGCAGTACTTC
CDR3aa: CASSIRDRGRLLRSYEQYF
d_gene: TRBD1
j_gene: TRBJ2-7
abundance: -
v_gene: TRBV12-3/TRBV12-4

CDR3nt: TGTGCCAGCAGCATCCACCGTGGGGGGAGCAATCAGCCCCAGCATTTT
CDR3aa: CASSIHRGGSNQPQHF
d_gene: -
j_gene: TRBJ1-5
abundance: -
v_gene: TRBV7-2

CDR3nt: TGTGCCAGCAGAGAGACAGGGGTGAACACCGGGGAGCTGTTTTTT
CDR3aa: CASRETGVNTGELFF
d_gene: TRBD1
j_gene: TRBJ2-2
abundance: many
v_gene: TRBV2

CDR3nt: TGTGCCAGCAAGCCGGGGGCCGGCGGAGCTTTCTTT
CDR3aa: CASKPGAGGAFF
d_gene: -
j_gene: TRBJ1-1
abundance: few
v_gene: TRBV6-5

CDR3nt: TGTGCCAGCAGGGGGACTAGCGGGGGAGAGACCCAGTACTTC
CDR3aa: CASRGTSGGETQYF
d_gene: TRBD2
j_gene: TRBJ2-5
abundance: medium-sized
v_gene: TRBV7-9

CDR3nt: TGTGCCAGTAGTATTTTAGACAGGGCGCGAACTGAAGCTTTCTTT
CDR3aa: CASSILDRARTEAFF
d_gene: TRBD1
j_gene: TRBJ1-1
abundance: -
v_gene: TRBV19

CDR3nt: TGCGCCAGCAGCCACTACAACCCGGGCTTTAGGTCCTACAATGAGCAGTTCTTC
CDR3aa: CASSHYNPGFRSYNEQFF
d_gene: -
j_gene: TRBJ2-1
abundance: many
v_gene: TRBV4-3

CDR3nt: TGTGCCAGCAGTTGGACTAGCGGGAGGTACAATGAGCAGTTCTTC
CDR3aa: CASSWTSGRYNEQFF
d_gene: TRBD2
j_gene: TRBJ2-1
abundance: -
v_gene: TRBV7-2

CDR3nt: TGCAGCGTTCCGAGGAGCCTACCGAACACTGAAGCTTTCTTT
CDR3aa: CSVPRSLPNTEAFF
d_gene: -
j_gene: TRBJ1-1
abundance: many
v_gene: TRBV29-1

CDR3nt: TGTGCCAGCTCACCAGGCGAGAATGAAAAACTGTTTTTT
CDR3aa: CASSPGENEKLFF
d_gene: -
j_gene: TRBJ1-4
abundance: -
v_gene: TRBV18

CDR3nt: TGTGCCAGCAGCTTAGGGACGGGGGGCTCCTACGAGCAGTACTTC
CDR3aa: CASSLGTGGSYEQYF
d_gene: TRBD2
j_gene: TRBJ2-7
abundance: few
v_gene: TRBV7-9

CDR3nt: TGTGCCAGCAGCCCACAGGGGGCGAAGCAGCCCCAGCATTTT
CDR3aa: CASSPQGAKQPQHF
d_gene: TRBD1
j_gene: TRBJ1-5
abundance: many
v_gene: TRBV12-3/TRBV12-4